This T cell receptor beta chain was captured by sequencing in a study of cytomegalovirus exposure and HLA in healthy donors. Findings and caveats of the study: As was reported, the HLA-A and HLA-B alleles of most subjects were accurately predicted from TCR beta sequences.

As concerns this clone: The antigen is unknown.

The PCR used 60 Vbeta and 13 Jbeta primers. Assay used: immunoSEQ multiplex PCR; TCRdb lists only in-frame clones, some missing. The sample consists of approximately 200,000 clones, 75% to 80% of them appearing once. In germline, CDR1 is SGDLS, CDR2 YYNGEE. This CDR3 comprises 16 residues. Trimming cost V 2 bases and J 0 bases; bases outside gene matches: 2. The genes are TRBV9 and TRBJ1-3, with 10 bases lining up with TRBD1. The receptor comes from a young man in good health and CMV-seronegative. The sequenced sample was PBMCs. The CDR3 DNA sequence: TGTGCCAGCAGCGTGGGACAGGGGTACTCTGGAAACACCATATATTTT. Amino acids: CASSVGQGYSGNTIYF.